This TCR beta chain emerged from a study of identical twins (dated by TCRdb to 2016 to 2017). Study-level background: To test whether fetal clonotypes persist, the study used deep sequencing on TCR alpha and beta repertoires from monozygotic twins, unrelated adults of various ages, and cord blood. To rule out contamination, the twin experiments were replicated at different times with different library preparation protocols.

All donors were healthy Caucasians. The twin cohort consisted of three pairs of female monozygotic twins, all aged roughly 18 to 29 years. Miltenyi CD45RO+ enrichment and human naive T-cell isolation kits were used to isolate memory (CD45RO+) and naive T cells from PBMC. The paper's findings and limits, for the study overall: Invariant T cells such as MAIT and iNKT could partly confound zero-insertion analyses, though diverse VJ usage argued against this for most clonotypes. Recombination models systematically underestimated out-of-frame TCR alpha sharing in monozygotic twins but agreed with sharing between unrelated individuals. Abundant cord blood beta clonotypes carried fewer insertions; young adult naive repertoires showed a weaker similar trend, while memory repertoires showed none. Out-of-frame TCR alpha sequences shared between twins showed an excess of low generation-probability sequences compared with coincidental sharing between unrelated individuals. The excess sharing between twins in beta out-of-frame sequences was weaker because fewer shared sequences reduced the signal-to-noise ratio. Conclusions relied on cross-sectional statistical analysis, since the same donors could not be followed over many years.

This clonotype was counted many times. What this receptor recognizes is not known. No much larger clonotype is one base removed from it; base qualities were not supplied. Library generation was performed with 5' RACE. Data came from an Illumina HiSeq 2000. Template switching introduced a universal primer binding site; the final cDNA contained a unique molecular identifier, enabling accurate counting of TCR cDNA molecules. First-strand cDNA for TCR alpha and beta chains was synthesized from specific primers in the conserved constant-segment region. To control for contamination, every cDNA library was double barcoded, receiving both a SMART-Mk sample barcode and Illumina barcodes. TruSeq adapter sequences and Illumina sample barcodes were added in two successive PCR steps. The TCR alpha and beta cDNA libraries were sequenced on the Illumina HiSeq platform using custom primers. Processing in the source paper ran as follows. Unique molecular identifiers were extracted from raw reads with MiGEC, and CDR3 positions were determined with MiXCR. Recombination models were inferred per individual with the repgenHMM and IGoR tools using an EM algorithm. The analysis of shared clonotypes was done with the tcR package in R, with sharing normalized by the product of cloneset sizes. To study raw recombination without the effects of thymic and clonal selection, out-of-frame nonproductive sequences were analyzed. Through fastp at Q25 and MiXCR, TCRdb rebuilt clones from the public reads, retaining in-frame beta chains. Entries that share a CDR3 protein sequence are merged under the most common genes and DNA. The V and J calls come from TCRdb's annotation, not from the publication. For this sample the table gives around 280,000 distinct CDR3 sequences, of which more than 6.5% were detected only once. About 2.1% of the sample is taken by the ten largest.

The CDR3 measures 15 amino acids from cysteine to phenylalanine. The only DNA kept is the CDR3, 45 bases in frame from the first base. Clipping removes 6 bases from V and 4 bases from J, with 10 as the unmatched junction base count. The germline V gene provides CDR1 SGHRS and CDR2 YFSETQ. Separately, the same data were catalogued under a study of yellow fever vaccine responses in identical twins. From the second report: The T cell response to vaccination in identical twins was reported by the authors to appear partly convergent and partly personalized. The study precisely tracked vaccine-responding T cell clones in identical twins.

Sequenced input: memory (CD45RO+) T cells sorted from blood. This sample's cell subset or site label indicates: CD45RO+ enriched T cells. The chain was built from TRBV5-1 and TRBJ2-5; TRBD1 fits 9 bases in the junction. The TCR originated in a woman between 18 and 29 years old in good health. The nucleotide sequence is TGCGCCAGCACCCAAGGACAGGGGAGTCGAGAGACCCAGTACTTC. Its amino acids are CASTQGQGSRETQYF.